This T cell receptor beta chain was obtained from a study of blood T cell repertoires in COVID-19 (TCRdb year 2020). Background for the entire study: The collaborator samples originated in the United States, Italy and Spain and spanned the acute and convalescent phases of COVID-19. Samples came from the ongoing ImmuneRACE study (first 160 participants) plus 1,254 subjects from 6 global collaborators. Where available, HLA class I and class II types were taken from metadata supplied by the sample provider and were not determined by assay-based typing. Deeply sampled blood TCRbeta repertoires from subjects exposed to, actively infected with, or recovered from COVID-19 were included in the dataset. The repertoires were released in a freely available public database meant as a resource for research on the immune response to SARS-CoV-2. The material from the prospective study consisted of cDNA or gDNA derived from T cells, B-cell-depleted T cells, or PBMCs. The sample metadata nearly always contained a de-identified subject ID, COVID-19 status, age in years and sex. The paper as a whole reports these results and caveats: The amount of clinical and demographic metadata varied by source and participant and was provided uncurated.

The collaborating institutions used their own protocols to collect whole blood in K2EDTA tubes. For TCRbeta analysis, collaborators shipped samples as frozen whole blood, isolated PBMCs, or DNA extracted from either of those sample types. As for this clone: There is no known antigen for this receptor. Base qualities are missing; no much larger clone stands one base away.

For CDR1 and CDR2, the germline V gene (reference sequence) lists LNHNV and YYDKDF. Spanning cysteine to phenylalanine, the CDR3 consists of 16 amino acids. Just CDR3 DNA is preserved here, 48 bases in frame from base 1. V loses 5 bases, J loses 2 bases, and the germline ends lie 18 bases apart. TCRbeta CDR3 regions were amplified from genomic DNA by means of the immunoSEQ Assay, a bias-controlled multiplex PCR. Per the source publication's procedure: The number of nucleated cells in each sample was estimated by amplification of reference gene primers within the assay. To quantify the absolute abundance of each unique TCRbeta CDR3 rearrangement, sequence reads were collapsed and filtered. For each sample, productive Simpson clonality was calculated by taking the square root of Simpson's diversity index across productive rearrangements. TCRdb took this table from immuneACCESS and kept in-frame rearrangements with V and J called. Such tables lack part of the clones; where checked against another copy, unresolved V genes explain under half of the gap, and the rest is unexplained. V, J and clone size are taken as reported in that table, and D and trimming were inferred from the DNA itself. Present in this sample are around 200,000 clones, 86% of which were seen just once. The ten largest clones add up to over 7% of the sample.

The chain uses TRBV15 and TRBJ2-5, with TRBD2 tentatively as D gene (6 bases match). Sequencing was performed on peripheral blood. The sequence came from a woman of 80 years or more in a cohort sampled during active or convalescent COVID-19. Here is the DNA: TGTGCCACCAGCGGTGATAAAGGGACTCCTCAAGAGACCCAGTACTTC. Protein translation: CATSGDKGTPQETQYF.